A selection of T cell receptor beta chains follows, all from one sample in a study of preoperative IRX-2 immunotherapy in early breast cancer. The protocol was immunoSEQ multiplex PCR, while the TCRdb copy is restricted to in-frame clones and leaves out a portion. The repertoire consists of around 95,000 clones, with around 86% occurring once and the leading ten covering about 2%. The specimen comprised tumor tissue, sampled after IRX-2 immunotherapy. The receptor source for this set is a human donor with breast cancer. Each CDR3 is given with its conserved first and last residue. Each record gives: D gene, clone size, V gene, J gene, CDR3 DNA, CDR3 protein. A D gene is named only where the DNA matches it firmly. Part of the rows lack a size; the others show once, few, many or a class for expanded clones.

D gene: NA; clone size: NA; V gene: TRBV23-1; J gene: TRBJ2-7; CDR3 DNA: TGCGCCAGCAGTCAATCCGTAGGGTGGCGGGACCGTTTGATTTACGAGCAGTACTTC; CDR3 protein: CASSQSVGWRDRLIYEQYF
D gene: NA; clone size: many; V gene: TRBV19; J gene: TRBJ1-4; CDR3 DNA: TGTGCCAGTACGGACATTATTAATGAAAAACTGTTTTTT; CDR3 protein: CASTDIINEKLFF
D gene: TRBD2; clone size: NA; V gene: TRBV7-1; J gene: TRBJ2-3; CDR3 DNA: TGTGCCAGCAGCCTAGCGGGAGAGAAGGATACGCAGTATTTT; CDR3 protein: CASSLAGEKDTQYF
D gene: TRBD1; clone size: NA; V gene: TRBV18; J gene: TRBJ1-5; CDR3 DNA: TGTGCCAGCTCACGCCTAGGGACAGGTGACAATCAGCCCCAGCATTTT; CDR3 protein: CASSRLGTGDNQPQHF
D gene: NA; clone size: NA; V gene: TRBV5-1; J gene: TRBJ1-1; CDR3 DNA: TGCGCCAGCAGCTTGGAATGGGATTACACTGAAGCTTTCTTT; CDR3 protein: CASSLEWDYTEAFF
D gene: NA; clone size: NA; V gene: TRBV11-3; J gene: TRBJ2-7; CDR3 DNA: TGTGCCAGCAGCCCCGACCGGGCATACTACGAGCAGTACTTC; CDR3 protein: CASSPDRAYYEQYF
D gene: NA; clone size: NA; V gene: TRBV15; J gene: TRBJ2-1; CDR3 DNA: TGTGCCACCACAAAGGGGGGAAGCTCCTACAATGAGCAGTTCTTC; CDR3 protein: CATTKGGSSYNEQFF
D gene: NA; clone size: NA; V gene: TRBV1; J gene: TRBJ2-7; CDR3 DNA: TGCGCCAGCAGCCAAGATCCGCATGTGCCGGTGGGCCCCTCCTACGAGCAGTACTTC; CDR3 protein: CASSQDPHVPVGPSYEQYF
D gene: TRBD1; clone size: NA; V gene: TRBV30; J gene: TRBJ1-5; CDR3 DNA: TGTGCCTGGAGTCGCAGGGGGCGGAATAATCAGCCCCAGCATTTT; CDR3 protein: CAWSRRGRNNQPQHF
D gene: NA; clone size: NA; V gene: TRBV7-2; J gene: TRBJ1-6; CDR3 DNA: TGTGCCAGCAGCCACGGGACGAATTCACCCCTCCACTTT; CDR3 protein: CASSHGTNSPLHF
D gene: NA; clone size: NA; V gene: TRBV6-8; J gene: TRBJ1-2; CDR3 DNA: TGTGCCAGCGATTCGACGACAGTCTATGGCTACACCTTC; CDR3 protein: CASDSTTVYGYTF
D gene: NA; clone size: NA; V gene: TRBV10-1; J gene: TRBJ2-3; CDR3 DNA: TGCGCCAGCAGTCCACAGGGCACAGATACGCAGTATTTT; CDR3 protein: CASSPQGTDTQYF
D gene: NA; clone size: NA; V gene: TRBV6-8; J gene: TRBJ1-1; CDR3 DNA: TGTGCCAGCAGTTCGAACAGAAGGAACACTGAAGCTTTCTTT; CDR3 protein: CASSSNRRNTEAFF
D gene: NA; clone size: NA; V gene: TRBV7-4; J gene: TRBJ2-2; CDR3 DNA: TGTGCCAGCAGCTCAGGAAGGCCAGAACCCACCGGGGAGCTGTTTTTT; CDR3 protein: CASSSGRPEPTGELFF
D gene: NA; clone size: NA; V gene: TRBV30; J gene: TRBJ2-7; CDR3 DNA: TGTGCCTGGCTCCCAGGGAGTCAATCGTACGAGCAGTACTTC; CDR3 protein: CAWLPGSQSYEQYF
D gene: NA; clone size: NA; V gene: TRBV10-2; J gene: TRBJ2-3; CDR3 DNA: TGCGCCAGCAGGGAAGGACTACCTACAGATACGCAGTATTTT; CDR3 protein: CASREGLPTDTQYF
D gene: NA; clone size: once; V gene: TRBV5-1; J gene: TRBJ2-5; CDR3 DNA: TGCGCCAGCAGCTTGGCAGGTCAGGGGGAGACCCAGTACTTC; CDR3 protein: CASSLAGQGETQYF
D gene: NA; clone size: NA; V gene: TRBV18; J gene: TRBJ2-3; CDR3 DNA: TGTGCCAGCTCACCGCCAGGGGATACGCAGTATTTT; CDR3 protein: CASSPPGDTQYF
D gene: TRBD1; clone size: NA; V gene: TRBV6-8; J gene: TRBJ2-1; CDR3 DNA: TGTGCCAGCAGTTACGGCGTGACAGGGGTATACAATGAGCAGTTCTTC; CDR3 protein: CASSYGVTGVYNEQFF
D gene: TRBD1; clone size: NA; V gene: TRBV25-1; J gene: TRBJ2-3; CDR3 DNA: TGTGCCAGCAGCCCCCCCCACAGGGGGAACACAGATACGCAGTATTTT; CDR3 protein: CASSPPHRGNTDTQYF
D gene: NA; clone size: NA; V gene: TRBV1; J gene: TRBJ2-4; CDR3 DNA: TGCGCCAGCAGCCAAGAGGAGGGGAACATTCAGTACTTC; CDR3 protein: CASSQEEGNIQYF
D gene: NA; clone size: once; V gene: TRBV18; J gene: TRBJ2-3; CDR3 DNA: TGTGCCACTTCACCAGGCGGAAGCACAGATACGCAGTATTTT; CDR3 protein: CATSPGGSTDTQYF
D gene: TRBD1; clone size: NA; V gene: TRBV28; J gene: TRBJ1-5; CDR3 DNA: TGTGCCAGCGGAGGGACAGGTGCGATCGCCCAGCATTTT; CDR3 protein: CASGGTGAIAQHF
D gene: NA; clone size: NA; V gene: TRBV15; J gene: TRBJ2-2; CDR3 DNA: TGTGCCACCAGCAACGGACGGACGAACACCGGGGAGCTGTTTTTT; CDR3 protein: CATSNGRTNTGELFF
D gene: NA; clone size: NA; V gene: TRBV5-1; J gene: TRBJ2-7; CDR3 DNA: TGCGCCAGCAGCCTACAAGGGGGCGGGAGCATCTACGAGCAGTACTTC; CDR3 protein: CASSLQGGGSIYEQYF
D gene: NA; clone size: NA; V gene: TRBV7-5; J gene: TRBJ2-7; CDR3 DNA: TGTGCCAGCAGTCCGACTAGCGGTCGTGCCTACGAGCAGTACTTC; CDR3 protein: CASSPTSGRAYEQYF
D gene: NA; clone size: NA; V gene: TRBV28; J gene: TRBJ1-5; CDR3 DNA: TGTGCCAGCAATCTCCGGGACATAAAACAGCCCCAGCATTTT; CDR3 protein: CASNLRDIKQPQHF
D gene: NA; clone size: NA; V gene: TRBV6-8; J gene: TRBJ1-6; CDR3 DNA: TGTGCCAGCAGTTGGGGAAAGAACAATTCACCCCTCCACTTT; CDR3 protein: CASSWGKNNSPLHF
D gene: NA; clone size: NA; V gene: TRBV6-8; J gene: TRBJ1-2; CDR3 DNA: TGTGCCAGCAGTCAGACATCGAACTATGGCTACACCTTC; CDR3 protein: CASSQTSNYGYTF
D gene: NA; clone size: NA; V gene: TRBV15; J gene: TRBJ1-4; CDR3 DNA: TGTGCCACCAGCAGCGGGACAAAAAATGAAAAACTGTTTTTT; CDR3 protein: CATSSGTKNEKLFF
D gene: TRBD1; clone size: once; V gene: TRBV5-1; J gene: TRBJ1-1; CDR3 DNA: TGCGCCAGCAGCCTGACAGGGGGCCCCACTGAAGCTTTCTTT; CDR3 protein: CASSLTGGPTEAFF
D gene: TRBD2; clone size: NA; V gene: TRBV7-7; J gene: TRBJ2-1; CDR3 DNA: TGTGCCAGCAGCCGAGGACTAGCGGGAGGACCCTACAATGAGCAGTTCTTC; CDR3 protein: CASSRGLAGGPYNEQFF
D gene: TRBD1; clone size: NA; V gene: TRBV9; J gene: TRBJ1-5; CDR3 DNA: TGTGCCAGCAGCGGTGGGACAGGGGGCGCAAATCAGCCCCAGCATTTT; CDR3 protein: CASSGGTGGANQPQHF
D gene: NA; clone size: few; V gene: TRBV6-8; J gene: TRBJ2-7; CDR3 DNA: TGTGCCAGCAGTGAGAATAGGGGAAGTGCCTACGAGCAGTACTTC; CDR3 protein: CASSENRGSAYEQYF
D gene: NA; clone size: once; V gene: TRBV28; J gene: TRBJ1-5; CDR3 DNA: TGTGCCAGCAGAGTCCATGGGGGGCTTAGCAATCAGCCCCAGCATTTT; CDR3 protein: CASRVHGGLSNQPQHF
D gene: TRBD2; clone size: NA; V gene: TRBV7-1; J gene: TRBJ2-2; CDR3 DNA: TGTGCTAGCAGCTTAGGCGGGAGTTTCGGGGAGCTGTTTTTT; CDR3 protein: CASSLGGSFGELFF
D gene: NA; clone size: NA; V gene: TRBV30; J gene: TRBJ1-2; CDR3 DNA: TGTGCCTGGAGTGTACGGAGGGATGGCTACACCTTC; CDR3 protein: CAWSVRRDGYTF
D gene: TRBD1; clone size: NA; V gene: TRBV19; J gene: TRBJ2-7; CDR3 DNA: TGTGCCAGTAGTATAGATCCAGCAAGGACAGGAGACTACGAGCAGTACTTC; CDR3 protein: CASSIDPARTGDYEQYF
D gene: NA; clone size: NA; V gene: TRBV19; J gene: TRBJ2-2; CDR3 DNA: TGTGCCAGTAGTATTCGGGTTAACACCGGGGAGCTGTTTTTT; CDR3 protein: CASSIRVNTGELFF
D gene: NA; clone size: NA; V gene: TRBV11-3; J gene: TRBJ2-7; CDR3 DNA: TGTGCCAGCAGCACACAGGGTGTATCCTCCTACGAGCAGTACTTC; CDR3 protein: CASSTQGVSSYEQYF
D gene: TRBD1; clone size: NA; V gene: TRBV19; J gene: TRBJ1-5; CDR3 DNA: TGTGCCAGTAGGAGGGTCTCCGGGACAGAAGAATTAAATCAGCCCCAGCATTTT; CDR3 protein: CASRRVSGTEELNQPQHF
D gene: TRBD2; clone size: NA; V gene: TRBV7-1; J gene: TRBJ2-5; CDR3 DNA: TGTGCCAGCAGCCCGACTAGCGGGAGTGAGACCCAGTACTTC; CDR3 protein: CASSPTSGSETQYF
D gene: TRBD2; clone size: NA; V gene: TRBV6-8; J gene: TRBJ2-7; CDR3 DNA: TGTGCCAGCAGTTCTCTAGCGGGGGGGAATAAGTACGAGCAGTACTTC; CDR3 protein: CASSSLAGGNKYEQYF
D gene: NA; clone size: NA; V gene: TRBV7-6; J gene: TRBJ2-1; CDR3 DNA: TGTGCCAGCTCCCCGGGGGCGGACTGGGATGAGCAGTTCTTC; CDR3 protein: CASSPGADWDEQFF
D gene: TRBD1; clone size: NA; V gene: TRBV19; J gene: TRBJ1-5; CDR3 DNA: TGTGCCAGTAGTATAAGACAGGGATTGGTTCAGCCCCAGCATTTT; CDR3 protein: CASSIRQGLVQPQHF
D gene: TRBD2; clone size: NA; V gene: TRBV29-1; J gene: TRBJ2-5; CDR3 DNA: TGCAGCGTTGTTTTCGCTAGCGGGATACGGGAGACCCAGTACTTC; CDR3 protein: CSVVFASGIRETQYF
D gene: NA; clone size: NA; V gene: TRBV2; J gene: TRBJ1-2; CDR3 DNA: TGTGCCAGCAGCACCGAAGTTTATGGCTACACCTTC; CDR3 protein: CASSTEVYGYTF
D gene: NA; clone size: once; V gene: TRBV28; J gene: TRBJ1-1; CDR3 DNA: TGTGCCACCTACAGGAACATGAACACTGAAGCTTTCTTT; CDR3 protein: CATYRNMNTEAFF
D gene: NA; clone size: NA; V gene: TRBV28; J gene: TRBJ1-1; CDR3 DNA: TGTGCCAGCAGAAGGTACAGAACTGAAGCTTTCTTT; CDR3 protein: CASRRYRTEAFF
D gene: TRBD2; clone size: few; V gene: TRBV30; J gene: TRBJ2-1; CDR3 DNA: TGTGCCTGGAATGGGGCGGGAGTTAGGTACAATGAGCAGTTCTTC; CDR3 protein: CAWNGAGVRYNEQFF
D gene: TRBD1; clone size: NA; V gene: TRBV6-8; J gene: TRBJ2-3; CDR3 DNA: TGTGCCAGCGACAGGGGTGGTTTCAGCACAGATACGCAGTATTTT; CDR3 protein: CASDRGGFSTDTQYF